The TCR beta chain described here comes from a study of blood T cells in healthy people across ages. PCR was performed a second time for about 7 to 12 cycles using a sample-barcoded 5' primer and a J-beta primer mix. TCRdb fed the 5' RACE reads into MiXCR, producing one record per CDR3 protein. The table lists some 560,000 distinct CDR3 sequences, around 27% of them singletons. Germline CDR1 reads DFQATT; CDR2 reads SNEGSKA (reference sequence). The CDR3 is 13 amino acids. Unmatched junction bases numbered 5, after V lost 4 bases and J lost 2 bases. A further study also used this sample, focusing on T cells of mothers and their children.

The receptor was derived from a boy aged 2 to 9 in good health. This rearrangement joins TRBV20-1 to TRBJ2-7; 7 positions match TRBD1. The sample was blood. CDR3 nucleotides: TGCAGTGCTACTAGGGACAGTGCCTACGAGCAGTACTTC. The encoded protein is CSATRDSAYEQYF.